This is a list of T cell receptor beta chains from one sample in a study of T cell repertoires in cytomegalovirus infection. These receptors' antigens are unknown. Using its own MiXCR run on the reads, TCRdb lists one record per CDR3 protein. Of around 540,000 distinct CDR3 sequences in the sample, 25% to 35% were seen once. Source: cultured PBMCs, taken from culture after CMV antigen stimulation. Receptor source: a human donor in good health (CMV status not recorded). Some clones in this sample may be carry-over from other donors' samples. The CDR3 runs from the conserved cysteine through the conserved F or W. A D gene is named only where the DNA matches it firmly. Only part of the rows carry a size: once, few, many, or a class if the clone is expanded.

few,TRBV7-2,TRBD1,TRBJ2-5,CASSPSRRQGARETQYF,TGTGCCAGCAGCCCAAGCAGAAGACAGGGGGCGAGAGAGACCCAGTACTTC
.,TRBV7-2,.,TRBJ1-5,CASSLEGRAAAQPQHF,TGTGCCAGCAGCTTAGAGGGTCGGGCAGCCGCACAGCCCCAGCATTTT
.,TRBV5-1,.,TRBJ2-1,CASSHGEIGGEQFF,TGCGCCAGCAGCCACGGTGAAATCGGAGGAGAGCAGTTCTTC
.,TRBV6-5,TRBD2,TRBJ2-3,CASSYSTSASTDTQYF,TGTGCCAGCAGTTACTCGACTAGCGCTAGCACAGATACGCAGTATTTT
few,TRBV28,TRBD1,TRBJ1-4,CASSSGQGAPNEKLFF,TGTGCCAGCAGTTCTGGACAGGGGGCACCTAATGAAAAACTGTTTTTT
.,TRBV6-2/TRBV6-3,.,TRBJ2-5,CASRRLQETQYF,TGTGCCAGCAGGCGACTCCAAGAGACCCAGTACTTC
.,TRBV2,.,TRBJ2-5,CASSEATEETQYF,TGTGCCAGCAGTGAAGCGACGGAAGAGACCCAGTACTTC
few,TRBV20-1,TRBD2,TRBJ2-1,CSAAPGRASNEQFF,TGCAGTGCTGCCCCCGGGAGGGCTTCCAATGAGCAGTTCTTC
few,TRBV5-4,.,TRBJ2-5,CASSFGPKQETQYF,TGTGCCAGCAGCTTTGGACCGAAACAAGAGACCCAGTACTTC
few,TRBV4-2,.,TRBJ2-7,CASSQERGTTSYEQYF,TGTGCCAGCAGCCAAGAGAGAGGGACAACCTCCTACGAGCAGTACTTC
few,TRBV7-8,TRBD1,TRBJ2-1,CASSSWDRGKDEQFF,TGTGCCAGCAGCTCCTGGGACAGGGGCAAGGATGAGCAGTTCTTC
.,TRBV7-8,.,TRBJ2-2,CASSLVGGLDTGELFF,TGTGCCAGCAGCTTAGTAGGGGGGTTAGACACCGGGGAGCTGTTTTTT
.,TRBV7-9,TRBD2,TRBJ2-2,CASSSRTSGRAGELFF,TGTGCCAGCAGCTCCCGGACTAGCGGGAGGGCCGGGGAGCTGTTTTTT
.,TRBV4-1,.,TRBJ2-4,CASSVAGETIAKNIQYF,TGCGCCAGCAGTGTCGCTGGAGAAACTATAGCCAAAAACATTCAGTACTTC
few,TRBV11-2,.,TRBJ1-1,CASSLPRESTEAFF,TGTGCCAGCAGCTTACCCAGGGAGTCCACTGAAGCTTTCTTT
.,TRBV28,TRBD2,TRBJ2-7,CASSLSPSGTYEQYF,TGTGCCAGCAGTTTATCTCCTAGCGGAACCTACGAGCAGTACTTC
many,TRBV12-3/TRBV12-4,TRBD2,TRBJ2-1,CATALWLAGVQTSYNEQFF,TGTGCCACCGCTCTCTGGCTAGCGGGAGTCCAAACGTCCTACAATGAGCAGTTCTTC
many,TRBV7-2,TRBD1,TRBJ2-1,CASSSGQGAGNEQFF,TGTGCCAGCAGCTCGGGACAGGGGGCGGGTAATGAGCAGTTCTTC
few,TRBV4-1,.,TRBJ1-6,CASSQEGGRNSPLHF,TGCGCCAGCAGCCAAGAGGGTGGAAGGAATTCACCCCTCCACTTT
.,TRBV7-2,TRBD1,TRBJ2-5,CASSSRTGRETQYF,TGTGCCAGCAGCTCCAGGACAGGGCGAGAGACCCAGTACTTC
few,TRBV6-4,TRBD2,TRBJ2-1,CASSVTSGYNEQFF,TGTGCCAGCAGTGTAACTAGCGGTTACAATGAGCAGTTCTTC
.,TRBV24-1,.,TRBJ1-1,CATSDPGKNTEAFF,TGTGCCACCAGTGACCCCGGGAAGAACACTGAAGCTTTCTTT
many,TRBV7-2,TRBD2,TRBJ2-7,CASSRLAGAGGEQYF,TGTGCCAGCAGCCGACTGGCGGGAGCGGGGGGCGAGCAGTACTTC
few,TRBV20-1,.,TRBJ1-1,CSARRGDWGPNTEAFF,TGCAGTGCTAGAAGGGGGGATTGGGGTCCCAACACTGAAGCTTTCTTT
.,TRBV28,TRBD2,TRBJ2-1,CASSSYKTSGRNNEQFF,TGTGCCAGCAGTTCCTACAAGACTAGCGGGAGAAACAATGAGCAGTTCTTC
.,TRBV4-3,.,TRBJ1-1,CASSQGPLNPEAFF,TGCGCCAGCAGCCAGGGGCCTTTGAATCCTGAAGCTTTCTTT
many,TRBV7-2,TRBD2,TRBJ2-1,CASSLVGTSSYNEQFF,TGTGCCAGCAGCTTAGTTGGGACTAGCTCCTACAATGAGCAGTTCTTC
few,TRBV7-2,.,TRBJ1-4,CASTAQGPNEKLFF,TGTGCCAGCACAGCACAGGGTCCTAATGAAAAACTGTTTTTT
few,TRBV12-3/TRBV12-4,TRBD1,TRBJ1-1,CASSLKGAATEAFF,TGTGCCAGCAGTTTAAAGGGGGCCGCCACTGAAGCTTTCTTT
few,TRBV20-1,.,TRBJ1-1,CSARDGPRPEAFF,TGCAGTGCTAGAGATGGGCCCAGGCCTGAAGCTTTCTTT
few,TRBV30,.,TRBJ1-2,CAWSGDPYGYTF,TGTGCCTGGAGTGGGGACCCATATGGCTACACCTTC